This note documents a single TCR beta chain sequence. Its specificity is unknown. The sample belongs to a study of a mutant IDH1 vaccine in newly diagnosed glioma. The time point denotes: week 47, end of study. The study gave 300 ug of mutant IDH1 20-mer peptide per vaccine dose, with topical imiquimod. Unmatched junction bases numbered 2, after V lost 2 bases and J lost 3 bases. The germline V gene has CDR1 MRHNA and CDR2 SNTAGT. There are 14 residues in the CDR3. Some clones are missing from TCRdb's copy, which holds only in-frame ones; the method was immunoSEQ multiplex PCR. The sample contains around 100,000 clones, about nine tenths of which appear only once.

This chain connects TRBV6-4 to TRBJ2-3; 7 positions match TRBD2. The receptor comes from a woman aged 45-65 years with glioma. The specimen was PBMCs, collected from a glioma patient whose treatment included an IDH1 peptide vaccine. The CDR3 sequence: CASSDRGETDTQYF. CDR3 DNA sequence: TGTGCCAGCAGTGACCGGGGGGAGACAGATACGCAGTATTTT.